The clone carrying this T cell receptor (beta chain) appeared many times. 2 million PBMCs stored at -80 C were the source of the unsorted libraries. This entry comes from a study of neurological immune-mediated disorders. TCRdb recomputed calls from the 5' RACE reads with MiXCR, one row per CDR3 protein. The sample carries tens of thousands of distinct CDR3 sequences, 3% to 4% recorded once. CDR3 length equals 13 residues. V was pared by 3 bases and J by 5 bases, with 9 bases between. Germline CDR1 SGDLS, CDR2 YYNGEE. This clonotype was sampled from a man in his 60s with multiple sclerosis. Source material: PBMCs. This chain joins TRBV9 and TRBJ1-5; tentative D call: TRBD1 (5 bases). Here the CDR3 DNA reads TGTGCCAGCAGCGGCTCAGGGCATCAGCCCCAGCATTTT. Amino acids: CASSGSGHQPQHF.